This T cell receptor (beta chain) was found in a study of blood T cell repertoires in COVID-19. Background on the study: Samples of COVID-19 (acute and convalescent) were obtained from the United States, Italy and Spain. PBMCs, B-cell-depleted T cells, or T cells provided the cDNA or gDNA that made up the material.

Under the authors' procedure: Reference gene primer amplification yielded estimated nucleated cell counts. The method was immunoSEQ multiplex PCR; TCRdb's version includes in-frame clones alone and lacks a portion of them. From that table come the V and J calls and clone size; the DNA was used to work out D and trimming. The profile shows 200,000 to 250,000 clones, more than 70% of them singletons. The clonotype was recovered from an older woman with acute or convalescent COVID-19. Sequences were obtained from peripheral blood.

The CDR3 sequence: CASSLVGGVTGELFF. CDR3 nucleotides: TGTGCCAGCAGCTTAGTAGGAGGGGTCACCGGGGAGCTGTTTTTT. V usage is TRBV7-6 and J usage is TRBJ2-2; D perhaps matches TRBD2 (6 bases). The germline V and J ends were trimmed by 1 base and 4 bases, with 10 bases remaining between them. The germline CDR1 and CDR2 sequences are SGHVS and FNYEAQ. This CDR3 has 15 amino acids.